These T cell receptor beta chains were read from a single sample in a study of cytomegalovirus exposure and HLA in healthy donors. Sequencing was performed with immunoSEQ multiplex PCR; in TCRdb, only in-frame clones are kept and a portion is missing. The sample's table shows about 120,000 clones. Source material: PBMCs. The receptors originated from a man between 18 and 29 years old in good health and CMV-seronegative. Both conserved end residues are part of each CDR3. D genes are given only for firm matches.

d_gene,v_gene,j_gene,CDR3aa,CDR3nt
NA,TRBV9,TRBJ1-5,CASSVGGSTNQPQHF,TGTGCCAGCAGCGTAGGAGGCAGTACCAATCAGCCCCAGCATTTT
NA,TRBV5-4,TRBJ2-1,CASSLAVGSPYNEQFF,TGTGCCAGCAGCTTGGCCGTTGGGAGCCCCTACAATGAGCAGTTCTTC
TRBD1,TRBV5-1,TRBJ1-3,CASSLDDRGTGNTIYF,TGCGCCAGCAGCTTGGACGACAGGGGTACCGGAAACACCATATATTTT
TRBD2,TRBV2,TRBJ2-1,CASKQGLAGGYEQFF,TGTGCCAGCAAGCAGGGACTAGCGGGAGGGTATGAGCAGTTCTTC
TRBD1,TRBV28,TRBJ1-5,CATRGQGNQPQHF,TGTGCCACCAGGGGACAGGGAAATCAGCCCCAGCATTTT
TRBD1,TRBV19,TRBJ2-1,CASSRQGNNEQFF,TGTGCCAGTAGTAGACAGGGGAACAATGAGCAGTTCTTC
NA,TRBV5-1,TRBJ1-1,CASSLQGRGTEAFF,TGCGCCAGCAGCTTACAGGGTAGAGGCACTGAAGCTTTCTTT
NA,TRBV18,TRBJ2-1,CASSPPVRLTDYNEQFF,TGTGCCAGCTCACCACCCGTGCGGCTAACGGACTACAATGAGCAGTTCTTC
NA,TRBV18,TRBJ2-5,CASSPQYRETQYF,TGTGCCAGCTCACCACAGTACCGGGAGACCCAGTACTTC
TRBD2,TRBV5-1,TRBJ2-3,CASSREGGSSRNTQYF,TGCGCCAGCAGCCGGGAGGGGGGCTCTAGCCGAAATACGCAGTATTTT
NA,TRBV29-1,TRBJ1-1,CSVLTTGFNTEAFF,TGCAGCGTTTTAACTACAGGATTTAACACTGAAGCTTTCTTT
NA,TRBV10-2,TRBJ1-2,CASSESRGGYTF,TGCGCCAGCAGTGAAAGTAGGGGAGGCTACACCTTC
NA,TRBV7-9,TRBJ2-6,CASSTRRVAGANVLTF,TGTGCCAGCAGCACCCGGAGGGTGGCTGGGGCCAACGTCCTGACCTTC
TRBD2,TRBV12-5,TRBJ2-7,CASAGGETYEQYF,TGTGCTAGTGCCGGGGGGGAAACCTACGAGCAGTACTTC
NA,TRBV2,TRBJ2-2,CASSEAYFSGPGELFF,TGTGCCAGCAGTGAAGCCTACTTCTCAGGGCCCGGGGAGCTGTTTTTT
TRBD2,TRBV2,TRBJ2-1,CAIKLRDYNNEQFF,TGTGCCATCAAATTAAGGGACTATAACAATGAGCAGTTCTTC
NA,TRBV7-3,TRBJ2-5,CASSLKTQVVLVYGTQYF,TGTGCCAGCAGCTTAAAAACACAGGTAGTTTTGGTTTATGGGACCCAGTACTTC
TRBD1,TRBV9,TRBJ2-1,CASSADRDEQFF,TGTGCCAGCAGCGCCGACAGGGATGAGCAGTTCTTC
NA,TRBV15,TRBJ1-2,CATSRGGGGDSYGYTF,TGTGCCACCAGCAGAGGGGGGGGAGGGGATTCCTATGGCTACACCTTC
TRBD1,TRBV30,TRBJ1-1,CAWSVQWTGGTEAFF,TGTGCCTGGAGTGTACAATGGACAGGGGGCACTGAAGCTTTCTTT
TRBD2,TRBV19,TRBJ2-1,CASSKKPLAASYNEQFF,TGTGCCAGTAGTAAAAAGCCACTAGCGGCCTCCTACAATGAGCAGTTCTTC
TRBD1,TRBV7-8,TRBJ2-7,CASSPGTVSYEQYF,TGTGCCAGCAGCCCCGGGACAGTCTCCTACGAGCAGTACTTC
NA,TRBV19,TRBJ2-3,CASSALTDTQYF,TGTGCCAGTAGTGCACTCACAGATACGCAGTATTTT
TRBD1,TRBV15,TRBJ2-1,CATSRTGGYYNEQFF,TGTGCCACCAGCAGAACAGGGGGCTACTACAATGAGCAGTTCTTC
TRBD1,TRBV18,TRBJ1-4,CASSPPGQGPTTNEKLFF,TGTGCCAGCTCACCACCGGGACAGGGCCCTACAACTAATGAAAAACTGTTTTTT
NA,TRBV30,TRBJ1-1,CAWNQGGRNTEASF,TGTGCCTGGAATCAGGGAGGAAGGAACACTGAAGCTTCCTTT
TRBD1,TRBV7-8,TRBJ1-6,CASSLQGESYNSPLHF,TGTGCCAGCAGCTTACAGGGGGAGTCCTATAATTCACCCCTCCACTTT
NA,TRBV6-5,TRBJ1-2,CASSYLNYGYTF,TGTGCCAGCAGTTACCTCAACTATGGCTACACCTTC
TRBD2,TRBV18,TRBJ2-1,CASSSGTSYNEQFF,TGTGCCAGCTCATCCGGGACTAGCTACAATGAGCAGTTCTTC
NA,TRBV27,TRBJ2-5,CASSLRQVLGETQYF,TGTGCCAGCAGTCTCCGACAGGTTCTGGGGGAGACCCAGTACTTC
NA,TRBV28,TRBJ2-7,CASSLSFGTRRYEQYF,TGTGCCAGCAGTTTATCTTTCGGGACAAGACGCTACGAGCAGTACTTC
NA,TRBV6-1,TRBJ1-4,CASRPVPNEKLFF,TGTGCCAGCAGGCCAGTACCTAATGAAAAACTGTTTTTT
TRBD2,TRBV7-6,TRBJ2-7,CASSLLASGSREQYF,TGTGCCAGCAGCTTACTCGCTAGCGGGAGTAGGGAGCAGTACTTC
NA,TRBV13,TRBJ1-1,CASSVRAGRTEAFF,TGTGCCAGCAGCGTCAGGGCGGGGAGAACTGAAGCTTTCTTT
NA,TRBV5-1,TRBJ1-1,CASGTGGQSTEAFF,TGCGCCAGCGGGACGGGGGGCCAGAGCACTGAAGCTTTCTTT
NA,TRBV7-8,TRBJ1-6,CASSFSRSSYNSPLHF,TGTGCCAGCAGCTTTAGCCGGAGCTCCTATAATTCACCCCTCCACTTT
NA,TRBV28,TRBJ2-1,CASSFLYREIHEQFF,TGTGCCAGCAGTTTTTTGTACAGGGAAATCCATGAGCAGTTCTTC
TRBD2,TRBV25-1,TRBJ2-7,CASSDPLAGSYEQYF,TGTGCCAGCAGTGACCCCTTAGCGGGAAGCTACGAGCAGTACTTC
TRBD1,TRBV6-4,TRBJ1-6,CASSDGQGNSPLHF,TGTGCCAGCAGTGACGGACAGGGGAATTCACCCCTCCACTTT
NA,TRBV5-1,TRBJ1-1,CASSYRLPNTEAFF,TGCGCCAGCAGCTACAGGCTACCGAACACTGAAGCTTTCTTT
NA,TRBV27,TRBJ2-1,CASSFRGGGNEQFF,TGTGCCAGCAGTTTTCGGGGAGGTGGCAATGAGCAGTTCTTC
TRBD1,TRBV30,TRBJ2-5,CAWSGETGLSETQYF,TGTGCCTGGAGTGGAGAGACAGGGCTGTCCGAGACCCAGTACTTC
TRBD2,TRBV30,TRBJ2-3,CAWSGSGGPGDTQYF,TGTGCCTGGAGTGGGAGCGGGGGGCCAGGAGATACGCAGTATTTT
NA,TRBV7-2,TRBJ1-2,CASSLSFGGDKGYTF,TGTGCCAGCAGCTTATCGTTCGGGGGAGACAAGGGCTACACCTTC
TRBD1,TRBV23-1,TRBJ1-2,CASSQSGWTGDFTNYGYTF,TGCGCCAGCAGTCAATCGGGTTGGACAGGGGATTTTACTAACTATGGCTACACCTTC
TRBD2,TRBV7-9,TRBJ2-3,CASSSTSARTDTQYF,TGTGCCAGCAGCTCGACTAGCGCACGCACAGATACGCAGTATTTT